This is a list of T cell receptor beta chains from one sample in a study of T-cell memory formation after mild COVID-19. TCRdb re-called the 5' RACE reads through MiXCR, storing one row per CDR3 protein. The sample yields 120,000 to 150,000 distinct CDR3 sequences, roughly 21% seen once. The source material was PBMCs or a T cell subset sorted from them (not recorded which). These receptors were collected from an adult woman who had mild COVID-19 (a few samples of this study predate the infection). Cell type and time point are not known. The conserved cysteine and the conserved F or W are not part of the CDR3 here.

>TRBV5-1|TRBJ2-2
ASSLSGGITGELF
>TRBV12-3/TRBV12-4|TRBJ1-2
ASSWGGLGYT
>TRBV7-9|TRBJ1-2
ASRDDGGYT
>TRBV10-3|TRBJ2-2
AISDPDRGATGELF
>TRBV6-6|TRBJ2-6
ASSSGIAGANVLT
>TRBV6-6|TRBJ2-1
ASSKGNEQF
>TRBV20-1|TRBJ1-2
SARNTPASNYGYT
>TRBV20-1|TRBJ2-1
SAPLGVGREQF
>TRBV29-1|TRBJ2-1
SVAWASGGDNEQF
>TRBV27|TRBJ2-2
ASSPQAGGNGELF
>TRBV20-1|TRBJ2-2
SARVAGSNTGELF
>TRBV7-8|TRBJ2-5
ASSPDRRGGQETQY
>TRBV4-1|TRBJ2-1
ASTQGRQGTYNEQF
>TRBV5-1|TRBJ1-4
ASSLGQEGEKLF
>TRBV5-6|TRBJ1-2
ASSLMQGLTNYGYT
>TRBV6-1|TRBJ2-5
ASSSREGGGQETQY
>TRBV27|TRBJ2-5
ASREVTGSQETQY
>TRBV15|TRBJ1-4
ATSRADRGGEKLF
>TRBV24-1|TRBJ2-7
ATSAPGNRDSYEQY
>TRBV2|TRBJ2-7
ASRGSPGESTYEQY
>TRBV3-1|TRBJ2-7
ASSQRRLAGTSYEQY
>TRBV4-2|TRBJ2-7
ASSQDSGNSYEQY
>TRBV27|TRBJ2-1
ASSRRGSGRGNEQF
>TRBV5-1|TRBJ2-4
ASSLETVGRAKNIQY
>TRBV7-9|TRBJ1-4
ASSLPQLGHR
>TRBV5-1|TRBJ2-1
ASSLKVAGAYEQF
>TRBV7-2|TRBJ2-6
ASSLRMSGANVLT
>TRBV4-3|TRBJ2-7
ASSQDLRWGGWIEQY
>TRBV20-1|TRBJ2-1
SAGPWDEQF
>TRBV9|TRBJ2-7
ASSARGQGNYEQY
>TRBV5-1|TRBJ2-3
ASSAGTSGATDTQY
>TRBV19|TRBJ2-7
ASTPVGGGYEQY
>TRBV5-1|TRBJ2-5
ASSLVGGRETQY
>TRBV7-3|TRBJ2-3
ASSPGTSDTQY
>TRBV14|TRBJ2-3
ASSQDLPPDTQY
>TRBV12-3/TRBV12-4|TRBJ1-1
ASFGQKNTEAF
>TRBV27|TRBJ1-2
ASILSGQGVYGYT
>TRBV7-3|TRBJ2-3
ASSRSAGEADTQY
>TRBV10-3|TRBJ2-1
AIRTGTSGGWQF
>TRBV7-2|TRBJ1-3
ASSSTGTSGNTIY
>TRBV4-1|TRBJ2-2
ASSQVRAGGPTGELF
>TRBV9|TRBJ2-1
ASSVGRGSSYNEQF
>TRBV5-1|TRBJ1-2
ASSPRSGGYYGYT
>TRBV7-6|TRBJ2-3
ASSRSTGFTDTQY
>TRBV5-1|TRBJ2-1
ASSLAIHEQF
>TRBV5-1|TRBJ2-7
ASSPQGGVYEQY
>TRBV7-2|TRBJ1-4
ASSPATNEKLF
>TRBV7-2|TRBJ1-1
ASRRDISTEAF
>TRBV5-1|TRBJ2-1
ASSTGRAPLNEQF
>TRBV3-1|TRBJ1-1
ASSQETRGAKGGAF
>TRBV4-1|TRBJ1-3
ASSPRTGGAGNTIY
>TRBV4-1|TRBJ2-5
ASSQGLAGVGTQY
>TRBV12-3/TRBV12-4|TRBJ2-1
ASSLSDGRHNEQF
>TRBV5-1|TRBJ2-3
ASSLASGGEDTQY